Below are 30 T cell receptor beta chains sequenced from a single sample in a study of CD8+ T cells in alopecia areata. Extracted RNA was reverse transcribed, and the resulting cDNA served as sequencing template. Using immunoSEQ multiplex PCR, the repertoire was profiled, and TCRdb retains in-frame clones only, with some absent. The data hold around 180,000 clones, with 64% observed a single time. Treatment given: oral pan-JAK inhibitor, 5-10 mg twice daily. The sequencing here drew on CD4+ T cells sorted from blood, taken at roughly week 49, from a patient treated with tofacitinib. The receptors derive from a human donor with alopecia areata.

The chain is built from TRBV7-8 and TRBJ2-5; perhaps TRBD2 as D (6 bases). CDR1 is SGHVS and CDR2 is FQNEAQ in the germline V gene. This CDR3 spans 13 amino acids. The germline V and J ends were trimmed by 5 bases and 5 bases, with 12 bases remaining between them. Here the CDR3 DNA reads TGTGCCAGCAGCCCCCTAAGCGGGGAGACCCAGTACTTC. This codes for CASSPLSGETQYF.

A remark on this clone: The same CDR3 is also encoded by other DNA sequences in this sample. The chain combines TRBV2 with TRBJ1-1; D not certain. Per the germline V gene, CDR1 is SNHLY and CDR2 is FYNNEI. CDR3 length equals 12 residues. The V end lost 4 bases, the J end lost 1 base, and 4 bases lay between the germline ends. CDR3 loop: CASSAPNTEAFF. As DNA, the CDR3 is TGTGCCAGCAGTGCCCCGAACACTGAAGCTTTCTTT.

J is TRBJ2-3 and V is TRBV30; D gene unclear. Trimming took 3 bases from V and 6 from J, leaving 7 bases between them. The CDR3 extends over 11 amino acids. Germline V gene sequence: CDR1 GTSNPN, CDR2 SVGIG (reference sequence). Written as DNA, the CDR3 is TGTGCCTGGAGCCCTCAGGATACGCAGTATTTT. This codes for CAWSPQDTQYF.

This chain links TRBV30 with TRBJ2-7, with 7 nucleotides matching TRBD1. Losses at the gene ends were 2 bases for V and 4 bases for J; bases not matched to a gene: 8. The CDR3 contains 14 residues. CDR1 and CDR2 (germline): GTSNPN, SVGIG (reference sequence). CDR3 amino acids: CAWSPQDRLYEQYF. CDR3 DNA sequence: TGTGCCTGGAGTCCCCAGGACAGGCTTTACGAGCAGTACTTC.

There are a few counts of this clone. The chain combines TRBV27 with TRBJ2-5, with D uncertain. Germline loops: CDR1 MNHEY, CDR2 SMNVEV (reference sequence). V was trimmed by 2 bases and J by 3 bases, leaving 22 bases between them. This CDR3 region has 18 residues. CDR3 in amino acids: CASSLTAGPRRSKETQYF. As DNA, the CDR3 is TGTGCCAGCAGTTTAACAGCTGGACCTCGGCGGTCAAAAGAGACCCAGTACTTC.

This clone appeared a few times. This chain links TRBV5-4 with TRBJ2-2; D is possibly TRBD1 (6 bases). Germline values: CDR1 SGHNT, CDR2 YYREEE (reference sequence). The CDR3 is 15 amino acids. Between the trimmed V and J ends, which lost 0 bases and 8 bases, there was a span of 14 bases. The CDR3 coding sequence is TGTGCCAGCAGCTTGGTGTCAGGGGAAATTGGGGAGCTGTTTTTT. Translating gives CASSLVSGEIGELFF.

This clone was recorded once. V gene TRBV5-6 combines with J gene TRBJ1-5; D is perhaps TRBD1 (5 bases). Germline V lookup: CDR1 SGHDT, CDR2 YYEEEE. The CDR3 length is 18 residues. V dropped 4 bases and J dropped 0 bases, with 20 bases sitting between them. In nucleotides, the CDR3 is TGTGCCAGCAGCCGAAGGCAGGGCAGTCGACGTAGCAATCAGCCCCAGCATTTT. Translated: CASSRRQGSRRSNQPQHF.

V and J are TRBV7-9 and TRBJ1-6, with D uncertain. Germline values: CDR1 SEHNR, CDR2 FQNEAQ (reference sequence). This CDR3 has 12 residues. The V end was cut by 1 base, the J end by 9 bases, with 4 bases between. DNA for the CDR3: TGTGCCAGCAGCTTAGATGTTTCACCCCTCCACTTT. As protein: CASSLDVSPLHF.

The V call is TRBV5-1, the J call TRBJ2-1; unclear D gene. The V end was cut by 0 bases, the J end by 8 bases, with 15 bases between. Germline V CDR1 and CDR2: SGHRS, YFSETQ. This CDR3 is built from 15 residues. CDR3 region: CASSLVGSLIDEQFF. The CDR3, as DNA: TGCGCCAGCAGCTTGGTAGGTAGCCTCATCGATGAGCAGTTCTTC.

This clone was observed a handful of times. This chain connects TRBV18 to TRBJ2-1; 7 bases match TRBD1. J was trimmed by 5 bases and V by 3 bases; bases with no gene match: 7. CDR3 length equals 15 residues. Germline loops: CDR1 KGHSH, CDR2 LQKENI. In DNA form, the CDR3 reads TGTGCCAGCTCACCTACGACAGGGCCGGACAATGAGCAGTTCTTC. Residues: CASSPTTGPDNEQFF.

This clone was counted only a few times. The chain couples TRBV11-2 to TRBJ2-3; tentatively, D is TRBD1 or TRBD2 (5 bases each). Germline lookup yields CDR1 SGHAT and CDR2 FQNNGV. The length of the CDR3 is 15 residues. Trimming took 3 bases from V and 2 from J, leaving 12 bases between them. This CDR3 is CASSLDGAATDTQYF. In nucleotides, the CDR3 is TGTGCCAGCAGCTTGGACGGGGCCGCCACAGATACGCAGTATTTT.

V gene TRBV25-1 combines with J gene TRBJ1-2; no clear D. The germline V gene encodes CDR1 MGHDK and CDR2 SYGVNS. Trimming took off 1 base at V and 8 bases at J, with 20 bases between the two ends. CDR3 length: 16 residues. The CDR3 is CASSESFITRSGGYTF. The CDR3 DNA sequence: TGTGCCAGCAGTGAATCGTTTATTACGCGGAGTGGCGGCTACACCTTC.

This chain uses TRBV11-1 with TRBJ1-1; a possible D gene is TRBD1 (5 bases). V dropped 3 bases and J dropped 4 bases, with 9 bases sitting between them. CDR3 length equals 13 residues. The germline CDR1 and CDR2 sequences are SGHAT and FQDESV (reference sequence). The CDR3 DNA reads TGTGCCAGCAGCTTCCAGGGACCCACTGAAGCTTTCTTT. Translating it yields CASSFQGPTEAFF.

The chain uses TRBV5-6 and TRBJ1-1; the D gene is possibly TRBD1 (5 bases). In germline, CDR1 is SGHDT, CDR2 YYEEEE. This CDR3 has 15 residues. The V end lost 4 bases, the J end lost 0 bases, and 13 bases lay between the germline ends. The CDR3 bases are TGTGCCAGCAGCCGCCGTTTGGGACTGAACACTGAAGCTTTCTTT. Amino acid sequence: CASSRRLGLNTEAFF.

This clone was counted between two and nine times. CDR3 sequence: CASSLQYSGTPQFF. CDR3 in DNA: TGTGCCAGCAGCTTGCAATACTCCGGGACCCCGCAGTTCTTC. This chain joins TRBV11-2 and TRBJ2-1; D tentatively fits TRBD1 or TRBD2 (5 bases each). Looked up from germline, CDR1 is SGHAT and CDR2 is FQNNGV. This CDR3 is 14 amino acids long. The germline V and J ends were trimmed by 3 bases and 12 bases, with 18 bases remaining between them.

This rearrangement joins TRBV10-2 to TRBJ1-1; a possible D gene is TRBD1 (6 bases). CDR1 and CDR2 (germline): WSHSY, SAAADI. The CDR3 runs 13 residues. V lost 7 bases, J lost 1 base, and 10 bases lay in between. CDR3 protein: CASKGGGNTEAFF. CDR3 in DNA: TGCGCCAGCAAAGGGGGTGGGAACACTGAAGCTTTCTTT.

Turning to this clone: At one end, the junction sequence differs from germline, possibly due to a read error. V and J are TRBV29-1 and TRBJ1-1; tentatively, D is TRBD1 (6 bases). Germline assignment: CDR1 SQVTM and CDR2 ANQGSEA. The CDR3 totals 12 residues. Written as DNA, the CDR3 is TGCGGCGTTGGGGGGCCTAACACTGAAGCTTTCTTT. Its translation is CGVGGPNTEAFF.

The J gene is TRBJ2-3, the V gene TRBV29-1; no clear D gene. The germline V and J ends were trimmed by 5 bases and 2 bases, with 14 bases remaining between them. The germline gives CDR1 SQVTM, CDR2 ANQGSEA. The length of the CDR3 is 14 residues. CDR3: CSVYGPGHTDTQYF. The CDR3 DNA reads as TGCAGCGTTTATGGACCGGGCCACACAGATACGCAGTATTTT.

This clone was seen a few times. The chain carries TRBV11-2 and TRBJ2-3; D ambiguous. V was trimmed by 3 bases and J by 1 base, leaving 11 bases between them. Germline loops: CDR1 SGHAT, CDR2 FQNNGV. CDR3 length equals 15 residues. In DNA form, the CDR3 reads TGTGCCAGCAGCTTCGAGGCTCTGGGCACAGATACGCAGTATTTT. Protein: CASSFEALGTDTQYF.

The CDR3 sequence is CASSFMAESEKLFF. CDR3 coding DNA: TGTGCCAGCAGCTTCATGGCAGAGAGCGAAAAACTGTTTTTT. The gene calls are TRBV7-9 and TRBJ1-4, with D unresolved. The V end was cut by 3 bases, the J end by 8 bases, with 13 bases between. Germline V gives CDR1 SEHNR, CDR2 FQNEAQ (reference sequence). This CDR3 spans 14 amino acids.

This clone has more than one count but fewer than ten. The chain recombines TRBV29-1 with TRBJ1-2; no reliable D call. Germline V gene data show CDR1 as SQVTM and CDR2 as ANQGSEA. Trimming cost V 4 bases and J 6 bases, with 12 bases left between them. The CDR3 runs to 12 residues. The CDR3 protein is CSVGVINDGYTF. CDR3 nucleotide sequence: TGCAGCGTTGGGGTGATAAACGATGGCTACACCTTC.

J is TRBJ1-2 and V is TRBV30; 9 nucleotides align to TRBD1. The ends lost 1 base at V and 12 bases at J; junction bases unmatched: 12. This CDR3 spans 14 amino acids. Germline V lookup: CDR1 GTSNPN, CDR2 SVGIG (reference sequence). The chain's CDR3 is CAWSAATGTGTNTF. Written as DNA, the CDR3 is TGTGCCTGGAGTGCAGCGACCGGGACAGGGACTAACACCTTC.

The V gene is TRBV4-3, the J gene TRBJ2-7, with D unclear. Per the germline V gene, CDR1 is LGHNA and CDR2 is YSLEER. Trimming stripped 4 bases from V and 3 bases from J, with 16 bases between. The CDR3 covers 15 residues. The CDR3 spells CASSPGRGPFYEQYF. CDR3 in DNA: TGCGCCAGCAGCCCAGGAAGAGGTCCCTTCTACGAGCAGTACTTC.

This clone has a handful of counts. J is TRBJ1-1 and V is TRBV5-1; D gene unclear. Germline loops: CDR1 SGHRS, CDR2 YFSETQ. The CDR3 length is 14 residues. V gave up 2 bases and J gave up 1 base, with 9 bases separating them. CDR3 coding DNA: TGCGCCAGCAGCTTTGTAGCGGAGAACACTGAAGCTTTCTTT. It encodes CASSFVAENTEAFF.

This sequence joins TRBV29-1 and TRBJ1-1, with D maybe TRBD1 (6 bases). Germline V lookup: CDR1 SQVTM, CDR2 ANQGSEA. This CDR3 is built from 13 residues. The V gene lost 4 bases and the J gene lost 0 bases, with 9 bases spanning the gap. CDR3 in amino acids: CSVARQVNTEAFF. The CDR3 region has the DNA TGCAGCGTTGCCAGACAGGTGAACACTGAAGCTTTCTTT.

The rearrangement joins TRBV5-1 to TRBJ2-6; D not certain. Germline V lookup: CDR1 SGHRS, CDR2 YFSETQ. V lost 4 bases and J 0 bases, leaving 11 bases between the germline ends. This CDR3 is 16 amino acids long. CDR3 sequence reads: CASSLTSTSGANVLTF. The CDR3 nucleotides are TGCGCCAGCAGCCTGACTTCCACCTCTGGGGCCAACGTCCTGACTTTC.

The chain employs TRBV2 and TRBJ2-7, with TRBD2 matching 10 bases. The CDR3 runs to 13 residues. Germline lookup yields CDR1 SNHLY and CDR2 FYNNEI. V lost 10 bases, J lost 3 bases, and 6 bases stayed unmatched. CDR3 residues: CANGGTSDYEQYF. DNA for the CDR3: TGTGCCAACGGAGGGACTAGCGACTACGAGCAGTACTTC.

The rearrangement links TRBV1 to TRBJ1-5; the tabulated D call, TRBD1, remains unverified against the DNA. TRBV1 is a pseudogene locus. The CDR3 has 13 residues. CDR3 protein: CTSSRQGSQPQHF. CDR3 sequence (DNA): TGCACCAGCAGCCGACAGGGGAGTCAGCCCCAGCATTTT.

The J gene is TRBJ1-1, the V gene TRBV9, with a weak D call TRBD1 (5 bases). V lost 0 bases, J lost 5 bases, and 20 bases lay in between. CDR3 length: 17 amino acids. Germline loops: CDR1 SGDLS, CDR2 YYNGEE. The CDR3 coding sequence is TGTGCCAGCAGCGTAGCCCAGGGCCCCGATGAGAGTACTGAAGCTTTCTTT. It yields the protein CASSVAQGPDESTEAFF.

The chain is built from TRBV28 and TRBJ2-4, with unresolved D. Between the trimmed V and J ends, which lost 7 bases and 6 bases, there was a span of 10 bases. This CDR3 has 12 residues. Germline lookup yields CDR1 MDHEN and CDR2 SYDVKM. The CDR3 is CASMALPNIQYF. CDR3 sequence (DNA): TGTGCCAGCATGGCCTTACCAAACATTCAGTACTTC.